The clone carrying this T cell receptor beta chain was seen a few times. Data came from immunoSEQ multiplex PCR; TCRdb stores just in-frame clones and leaves some out. The table records about 250,000 clones, approximately 85% of them present only once. The data were obtained in a study of blood T cell repertoires in COVID-19. The CDR3 has 12 amino acids. Germline CDR1 reads SQVTM; CDR2 reads ANQGSEA. This clonotype was sampled from a woman of 80 years or more with COVID-19, enrolled during active disease. The sequenced sample was peripheral blood. This chain joins TRBV29-1 and TRBJ2-3; the match to TRBD2 covers 10 bases. The CDR3 bases are TGCTTAGCGGGGGGCCCCACAGATACGCAGTATTTT. Amino acid sequence: CLAGGPTDTQYF.